The source of this TCR beta chain is a study of T-cell memory formation after mild COVID-19. Study-wide points: Clones shrinking from day 15 to 85 showed even CD4/CD8 mixes; later expanders tilted CD4+.

With constant-segment primers, 5'RACE yielded cDNA libraries of TCR alpha and TCR beta that carried sample barcodes and UMIs. MiXCR, run by TCRdb on the 5' RACE reads, gives a single entry per CDR3 protein. The sample has more than 75,000 distinct CDR3 sequences, more than 20% seen once; the top ten hold about 40%. This clonotype has a handful of counts. The antigen remains unidentified. V was shortened by 0 bases and J by 2 bases, with 9 bases between the two germline ends. CDR1 is SGDLS and CDR2 is YYNGEE in the germline V gene. The CDR3 length is 14 residues. The chain combines TRBV9 with TRBJ2-7; possible D gene TRBD2, 6 bases. This receptor was taken from a young man who had mild COVID-19 (a few samples of this study predate the infection). Cell type and time point are not known. The material sequenced was PBMCs or a T cell subset sorted from them (not recorded which). The CDR3 is CASSVGGRTYEQYF. The CDR3 bases are TGTGCCAGCAGCGTAGGTGGGAGGACCTACGAGCAGTACTTC.